The 29 T cell receptor beta chains listed next were all sequenced from one sample in a study of cytomegalovirus exposure and HLA in healthy donors. Amplification used 60 Vbeta primers and 13 Jbeta primers. The table came from immunoSEQ multiplex PCR; TCRdb's copy has only in-frame clones and leaves some out. The sample lists 84,000 or so clones, 70% to 80% occurring once. The sequenced sample was PBMCs. The receptor set was obtained from a man in his forties or fifties in good health and CMV-seronegative.

This clone was recorded only once. This sequence joins TRBV7-9 and TRBJ2-7; 8 nucleotides line up with TRBD1. The CDR3 length is 14 residues. V shed 4 bases, J shed 0 bases, and the junction held 2 bases outside the gene matches. Germline V gives CDR1 SEHNR, CDR2 FQNEAQ (reference sequence). Written as DNA, the CDR3 is TGTGCCAGCAGCTCAACAGGGGGCTCCTACGAGCAGTACTTC. This sequence encodes CASSSTGGSYEQYF.

The chain has TRBV18 and TRBJ1-2; TRBD1 agrees at 7 bases. The CDR3 is 15 residues long. Germline V gives CDR1 KGHSH, CDR2 LQKENI. V dropped 2 bases and J dropped 5; count of bases not matched to a gene: 8. CDR3 protein: CASSPDGTAIYGYTF. The CDR3 region has the DNA TGTGCCAGCTCACCAGATGGGACAGCTATTTATGGCTACACCTTC.

This rearrangement joins TRBV6-4 to TRBJ2-1, with 10 bases fitting TRBD2. The CDR3 has 15 amino acids. V dropped 2 bases and J dropped 7; count of bases not matched to a gene: 5. Germline V gene sequence: CDR1 MRHNA, CDR2 SNTAGT. CDR3 DNA: TGTGCCAGCAGTGACAGCGGGGGGGCCTGGAATGAGCAGTTCTTC. This translates into CASSDSGGAWNEQFF.

V and J are TRBV28 and TRBJ1-1; D unclear. The V gene lost 5 bases and the J gene lost 3 bases, with 16 bases spanning the gap. Germline loops: CDR1 MDHEN, CDR2 SYDVKM. The CDR3 is made up of 15 amino acids. CDR3 loop: CASSPWETGDTEAFF. CDR3 sequence (DNA): TGTGCCAGCAGTCCCTGGGAGACTGGAGACACTGAAGCTTTCTTT.

The chain carries TRBV2 and TRBJ1-4, with a tentative D call TRBD1 (6 bases). Germline lookup yields CDR1 SNHLY and CDR2 FYNNEI. V lost 8 bases to trimming and J lost 4 bases, with 20 bases between them. The CDR3 is 16 amino acids. In DNA form, the CDR3 reads TGTGCCAGCCGGGGGCAGGGACTACCGGTTAATGAAAAACTGTTTTTT. Its protein is CASRGQGLPVNEKLFF. The full variable domain, with the rest looked up from reference TRBV2 and TRBJ1-4, is EPEVTQTPSHQVTQMGQEVILRCVPISNHLYFYWYRQILGQKVEFLVSFYNNEISEKSEIFDDQFSVERPDGSNFTLKIRSTKLEDSAMYFCASRGQGLPVNEKLFFGSGTQLSVL.

The chain joins TRBV18 to TRBJ2-1; perhaps TRBD1 as D (6 bases). The CDR3 loop spans 13 amino acids. From germline, CDR1 is KGHSH and CDR2 LQKENI. Between the trimmed V and J ends, which lost 2 bases and 7 bases, there was a span of 9 bases. This CDR3 is CASSPIQGNEQFF. The CDR3 DNA follows: TGTGCCAGCTCACCAATACAGGGAAATGAGCAGTTCTTC.

The chain joins TRBV2 to TRBJ2-3; tentative D call: TRBD1 (6 bases). Germline V lookup: CDR1 SNHLY, CDR2 FYNNEI. Trimming took off 5 bases at V and 3 bases at J, with 15 bases between the two ends. The CDR3 length is 15 residues. DNA of the CDR3: TGTGCCAGCAGTCCTACAGGGACGGGGACAGATACGCAGTATTTT. Encoded protein: CASSPTGTGTDTQYF. The entire variable domain, with the rest obtained from reference TRBV2 and TRBJ2-3, is as follows: EPEVTQTPSHQVTQMGQEVILRCVPISNHLYFYWYRQILGQKVEFLVSFYNNEISEKSEIFDDQFSVERPDGSNFTLKIRSTKLEDSAMYFCASSPTGTGTDTQYFGPGTRLTVL.

The chain joins TRBV19 to TRBJ1-1, with D unclear. The CDR3 has 13 residues. With 8 bases removed from V and 0 bases from J, the gap between germline ends came to 10 bases. Germline lookup yields CDR1 LNHDA and CDR2 SQIVND (reference sequence). The CDR3 coding sequence is TGTGCCAGTGGAGACCGATTGAACACTGAAGCTTTCTTT. Translation: CASGDRLNTEAFF. The complete variable domain, with remaining parts taken from reference TRBV19 and TRBJ1-1, reads DGGITQSPKYLFRKEGQNVTLSCEQNLNHDAMYWYRQDPGQGLRLIYYSQIVNDFQKGDIAEGYSVSREKKESFPLTVTSAQKNPTAFYLCASGDRLNTEAFFGQGTRLTVV.

The CDR3 region is CASSYPQNRDEKLFF. Here the CDR3 DNA reads TGTGCCAGCAGCTACCCCCAAAACAGGGATGAAAAACTGTTTTTT. The chain employs TRBV7-8 and TRBJ1-4; D is perhaps TRBD1 (6 bases). V lost 4 bases, J lost 6 bases, and 15 bases lay in between. Germline loops: CDR1 SGHVS, CDR2 FQNEAQ. The length of the CDR3 is 15 residues.

This clone was picked up a small number of times. The rearrangement uses TRBV6-1 and TRBJ1-4; D might be TRBD1 (5 bases). V lost 1 base, J lost 5 bases, and 8 bases lay in between. This CDR3 contains 14 residues. Germline CDR1 is MNHNS and CDR2 is SASEGT. The CDR3 DNA reads TGTGCCAGCAGTGAAGACAGGTTGAATGAAAAACTGTTTTTT. Encoded protein: CASSEDRLNEKLFF.

The V and J genes are TRBV6-1 and TRBJ2-2; 9 bases line up with TRBD1. Per germline, CDR1 MNHNS and CDR2 SASEGT. The CDR3 sequence is 13 residues long. With V trimmed by 8 bases and J by 6 bases, 4 bases remained unmatched. DNA for the CDR3: TGTGCCAGCCAGGGACAGGGTGCCGGGGAGCTGTTTTTT. The encoded protein is CASQGQGAGELFF.

The CDR3 protein is CASSERSYEQYF. In DNA form, the CDR3 reads TGTGCCAGCAGTGAACGCAGCTACGAGCAGTACTTC. This chain links TRBV2 with TRBJ2-7; no clear D gene. In germline, CDR1 is SNHLY, CDR2 FYNNEI. The CDR3 sequence is 12 residues long. V was trimmed by 2 bases and J by 3 bases, leaving 5 bases between them.

This chain uses TRBV15 with TRBJ2-2; 8 nucleotides agree with TRBD1. V was pared by 6 bases and J by 1 base, with 4 bases of the junction left unmatched. This CDR3 contains 15 residues. CDR1 LNHNV and CDR2 YYDKDF come from the germline V gene (reference sequence). The CDR3 DNA sequence: TGTGCCACCAGTATAGGACAGGGGAACACCGGGGAGCTGTTTTTT. This gives the protein CATSIGQGNTGELFF.

The chain employs TRBV6-1 and TRBJ2-3, with 8 bases aligning to TRBD1. CDR1 MNHNS and CDR2 SASEGT come from the germline V gene. J gave up 3 bases and V 4 bases, and 12 bases lay outside the gene matches. The length of the CDR3 is 17 residues. The CDR3 coding sequence is TGTGCCAGCAGTGCAAGCGTGGGCAGGGGGCAAACAGATACGCAGTATTTT. Its translation: CASSASVGRGQTDTQYF.

The chain is built from TRBV5-1 and TRBJ2-2; TRBD2 aligns across 13 bases. CDR3 length equals 19 residues. Unmatched junction bases numbered 11, after V lost 0 bases and J lost 6 bases. Per the germline V gene, CDR1 is SGHRS and CDR2 is YFSETQ. CDR3 bases: TGCGCCAGCAGCTTGGGTCGGACTAGCGGGGGACGATCCGCCGGGGAGCTGTTTTTT. Translating gives CASSLGRTSGGRSAGELFF. The full variable domain, rest sourced from reference TRBV5-1 and TRBJ2-2, is KAGVTQTPRYLIKTRGQQVTLSCSPISGHRSVSWYQQTPGQGLQFLFEYFSETQRNKGNFPGRFSGRQFSNSRSEMNVSTLELGDSALYLCASSLGRTSGGRSAGELFFGEGSRLTVL.

The chain links TRBV28 to TRBJ2-1, with TRBD2 identical over 7 bases. V lost 3 bases and J lost 15; bases outside the gene matches: 8. CDR1 and CDR2 (germline): MDHEN, SYDVKM. The length of the CDR3 is 12 residues. The CDR3, as DNA: TGTGCCAGCAGTTTCGCGGGGGTTTTAAGGTTCTTC. This sequence encodes CASSFAGVLRFF.

V and J are TRBV9 and TRBJ1-2; TRBD1 matches at 9 bases. The CDR3 runs to 17 residues. V shed 0 bases and J 0 bases; nucleotides not matched to a gene: 6. Germline CDR1 SGDLS, CDR2 YYNGEE. The CDR3 region has the DNA TGTGCCAGCAGCGTAGAGGGACAGGGTCGCCCTAACTATGGCTACACCTTC. This encodes CASSVEGQGRPNYGYTF.

The chain uses TRBV7-2 and TRBJ2-3, with TRBD1 identical over 7 bases. The V segment lost 4 bases and the J segment 11 bases; nucleotides outside the gene matches: 12. The CDR3 totals 14 residues. CDR1 is SGHTA, CDR2 FQGNSA, per germline. The CDR3 spells CASSSSPVTGWQYF. The DNA of the CDR3 is TGTGCCAGCAGCTCATCCCCGGTGACAGGGTGGCAGTATTTT.

About this clone itself: A junction end diverges from the germline sequence, so it may reflect a read error. This chain connects TRBV4-1 to TRBJ2-4; D perhaps matches TRBD1 (8 bases). Per the germline V gene, CDR1 is MGHRA and CDR2 is YSYEKL. The CDR3 runs to 17 residues. The CDR3 is CTSSQAGQDQAKNIQYF. The DNA for the CDR3 is TGCACCAGCAGCCAAGCGGGACAGGACCAAGCCAAAAACATTCAGTACTTC.

This chain links TRBV9 with TRBJ2-3; TRBD2 aligns across 10 bases. The CDR3 is 17 residues long. The V gene's germline CDR1 is SGDLS and CDR2 YYNGEE. The trim removed 2 bases at V and 0 bases at J, leaving 6 bases unmatched. The CDR3 region is CASSVFSGGTSTDTQYF. The CDR3 nucleotides read TGTGCCAGCAGCGTTTTTAGCGGGGGGACAAGCACAGATACGCAGTATTTT.

This clone was found once. V usage is TRBV6-1 and J usage is TRBJ2-7; possible D gene TRBD2, 5 bases. In germline, CDR1 is MNHNS, CDR2 SASEGT. The CDR3 covers 13 residues. The V gene lost 4 bases and the J gene lost 4 bases, with 11 bases spanning the gap. As DNA, the CDR3 is TGTGCCAGCAGTGTCAGGAGGCTGTACGAGCAGTACTTC. It encodes CASSVRRLYEQYF.

The genes are TRBV7-8 and TRBJ2-5, with D possibly being TRBD2 (6 bases). The J call may be incorrect, as the DNA end agrees better with TRBJ2-7. The germline V gene has CDR1 SGHVS and CDR2 FQNEAQ. This CDR3 has 16 residues. For the CDR3, the DNA is TGTGCCAGCAGCTTATCCTGGGTAGCGGCGTCCTACGAGCAGTACTTC. Protein product: CASSLSWVAASYEQYF.

This chain links TRBV7-8 with TRBJ1-2; 7 bases map to TRBD1. The CDR3 sequence is 14 residues long. Germline values: CDR1 SGHVS, CDR2 FQNEAQ. After removal of 3 bases from V and 5 bases from J, the junction contained 6 bases not matched to a gene. The CDR3 DNA reads TGTGCCAGCAGCTTGGGACAGCTAACTTATGGCTACACCTTC. Amino acids: CASSLGQLTYGYTF.

This clone was observed many times. This sequence joins TRBV6-1 and TRBJ2-6, with 11 bases fitting TRBD1. The V gene's germline CDR1 is MNHNS and CDR2 SASEGT. The CDR3 has 16 residues. V was pared by 4 bases and J by 2 bases, with 1 base of the junction left unmatched. The CDR3 nucleotides are TGTGCCAGCAGTGGGACAGGGGGCGCTGGGGCCAACGTCCTGACTTTC. Translating it yields CASSGTGGAGANVLTF.

In this sample, this clone turned up once. V and J are TRBV7-2 and TRBJ1-3; TRBD1 is a possible D gene (5 bases). The V and J ends lost 3 bases and 2 bases respectively, with 11 bases between them. The CDR3 consists of 15 residues. CDR1 is SGHTA, CDR2 FQGNSA, per germline. CDR3 sequence: CASSLRAGAGNTIYF. CDR3 nucleotides: TGTGCCAGCAGCTTGAGAGCGGGGGCTGGAAACACCATATATTTT.

The chain combines TRBV30 with TRBJ2-7, with 7 bases matching TRBD2. Unmatched junction bases numbered 8, after V lost 3 bases and J lost 3 bases. Per the germline V gene, CDR1 is GTSNPN and CDR2 is SVGIG (reference sequence). The CDR3 extends over 14 amino acids. The chain's CDR3 is CAWRYGGNGYEQYF. The CDR3 DNA follows: TGTGCCTGGAGATACGGGGGGAATGGCTACGAGCAGTACTTC.

This chain uses TRBV7-5 with TRBJ1-6; the table's D call TRBD1 went unverified against the DNA. TRBV7-5 is a pseudogene. The CDR3 covers 18 residues. CDR3 sequence (DNA): TGTGTCAGAAGCTTAGTTCCGGCAGGGGGCCGCGGTAGTTCACCCCTCCACTTT. Translated, it gives CVRSLVPAGGRGSSPLHF.

The CDR3 DNA reads TGTGCCAGCTCACGAAACGTGGGGGGTCCCAATGAGCAGTTCTTC. Its translation is CASSRNVGGPNEQFF. This chain joins TRBV18 and TRBJ2-1; weak D call: TRBD2 (6 bases). The V end lost 4 bases, the J end lost 6 bases, and 16 bases lay between the germline ends. The CDR3 is 15 amino acids. The germline gives CDR1 KGHSH, CDR2 LQKENI.

Notes on this clone: This CDR3 fails to terminate in the conserved phenylalanine or tryptophan, so it likely reflects a read error. The DNA is left out, because the CDR3 cannot be placed on it with certainty; the CDR3 is given as TCRdb lists it. The rearrangement joins TRBV5-6 to TRBJ2-7; TRBD2, the table's D call, lacks a check against the DNA. CDR1 is SGHDT, CDR2 YYEEEE, per germline. The CDR3 spans 16 amino acids, including both terminal residues. The chain's CDR3 is CASSLRGLAGKTSWYS.